A selection of T cell receptor beta chains follows, all from one sample in a study of radiation and T cells in renal cell carcinoma. The method was immunoSEQ multiplex PCR; TCRdb's version includes in-frame clones alone and lacks a portion of them. Of about 59,000 clones in the sample, about three quarters were seen once. This sample comprised blood, obtained from a patient whose treatment included radiotherapy and nephrectomy. Every receptor here comes from a man between 60 and 75 years old with renal cell carcinoma. Both conserved end residues are part of each CDR3. The order of the fields is D gene, V gene, J gene, clone size, CDR3 protein, CDR3 DNA. The D gene is left open where the match is weak. Some rows have no size entry. The others give once, few or many, or a class for an expanded clone.

d_call: -
v_call: TRBV16
j_call: TRBJ1-5
clone_size: -
cdr3_aa: CASSLDAGNQPQHF
cdr3_nt: TGTGCCAGCAGCCTCGACGCTGGCAATCAGCCCCAGCATTTT

d_call: -
v_call: TRBV15
j_call: TRBJ2-5
clone_size: -
cdr3_aa: CATSGREATYIDQETQYF
cdr3_nt: TGTGCCACCAGCGGACGAGAGGCCACATACATAGACCAAGAGACCCAGTACTTC

d_call: -
v_call: TRBV9
j_call: TRBJ2-1
clone_size: -
cdr3_aa: CASSVDRGTYNEQFF
cdr3_nt: TGTGCCAGCAGCGTAGATCGGGGAACCTACAATGAGCAGTTCTTC

d_call: -
v_call: TRBV5-1
j_call: TRBJ2-2
clone_size: -
cdr3_aa: CASSLAIDTGELFF
cdr3_nt: TGCGCCAGCAGCTTGGCCATAGACACCGGGGAGCTGTTTTTT

d_call: TRBD1
v_call: TRBV7-3
j_call: TRBJ1-1
clone_size: -
cdr3_aa: CASSITGDHTEAFF
cdr3_nt: TGTGCCAGCAGCATAACAGGGGACCACACTGAAGCTTTCTTT

d_call: -
v_call: TRBV30
j_call: TRBJ1-1
clone_size: -
cdr3_aa: CAWSPGPTEAFF
cdr3_nt: TGTGCCTGGAGTCCAGGCCCCACTGAAGCTTTCTTT

d_call: TRBD1
v_call: TRBV5-1
j_call: TRBJ2-1
clone_size: -
cdr3_aa: CASSWTGEQFF
cdr3_nt: TGCGCCAGCAGCTGGACAGGGGAGCAGTTCTTC

d_call: -
v_call: TRBV7-3
j_call: TRBJ1-1
clone_size: -
cdr3_aa: CASSLGQYTEAFF
cdr3_nt: TGTGCCAGCAGCTTAGGACAGTACACTGAAGCTTTCTTT

d_call: -
v_call: TRBV19
j_call: TRBJ1-5
clone_size: -
cdr3_aa: CASSIGGNQPQHF
cdr3_nt: TGTGCCAGTAGTATCGGGGGCAATCAGCCCCAGCATTTT

d_call: -
v_call: TRBV5-1
j_call: TRBJ1-1
clone_size: -
cdr3_aa: CASSRRQDMNTEAFF
cdr3_nt: TGCGCCAGCAGCCGGAGACAGGACATGAACACTGAAGCTTTCTTT

d_call: TRBD1
v_call: TRBV7-8
j_call: TRBJ2-3
clone_size: -
cdr3_aa: CASSFTGTGYDTQYF
cdr3_nt: TGTGCCAGCAGCTTCACCGGGACAGGCTACGATACGCAGTATTTT

d_call: TRBD2
v_call: TRBV27
j_call: TRBJ2-3
clone_size: -
cdr3_aa: CASRDLAGGDTQYF
cdr3_nt: TGTGCCAGCAGGGACTTAGCGGGGGGAGATACGCAGTATTTT

d_call: -
v_call: TRBV18
j_call: TRBJ2-7
clone_size: -
cdr3_aa: CASSPNPGNRENYEQYF
cdr3_nt: TGTGCCAGCTCACCCAACCCCGGGAACAGGGAGAACTACGAGCAGTACTTC

d_call: -
v_call: TRBV6-5
j_call: TRBJ1-2
clone_size: few
cdr3_aa: CASSSSYGYTF
cdr3_nt: TGTGCCAGCAGTTCTAGTTATGGCTACACCTTC

d_call: -
v_call: TRBV7-9
j_call: TRBJ1-4
clone_size: -
cdr3_aa: CASSGVGAQKLFF
cdr3_nt: TGTGCCAGCAGCGGGGTGGGGGCCCAAAAACTGTTTTTT

d_call: TRBD2
v_call: TRBV5-1
j_call: TRBJ2-1
clone_size: -
cdr3_aa: CASSLPSGSSEQFF
cdr3_nt: TGCGCCAGCAGCTTGCCTAGCGGGTCTTCTGAGCAGTTCTTC

d_call: TRBD2
v_call: TRBV6-1
j_call: TRBJ2-7
clone_size: -
cdr3_aa: CASSEPPALAGIRGEQYF
cdr3_nt: TGTGCCAGCAGTGAACCGCCGGCACTAGCGGGGATTCGGGGGGAGCAGTACTTC

d_call: -
v_call: TRBV11-1
j_call: TRBJ1-2
clone_size: -
cdr3_aa: CASSPRDTLWGYTF
cdr3_nt: TGTGCCAGCAGCCCAAGGGACACCTTGTGGGGCTACACCTTC

d_call: -
v_call: TRBV5-8
j_call: TRBJ1-1
clone_size: -
cdr3_aa: CASAGTEAFF
cdr3_nt: TGTGCCAGCGCTGGCACTGAAGCTTTCTTT

d_call: -
v_call: TRBV6-1
j_call: TRBJ2-3
clone_size: -
cdr3_aa: CASKGSTSTDTQYF
cdr3_nt: TGTGCCAGCAAGGGTAGCACTAGCACAGATACGCAGTATTTT

d_call: -
v_call: TRBV6-5
j_call: TRBJ2-2
clone_size: -
cdr3_aa: CASSRTGTATGELFF
cdr3_nt: TGTGCCAGCAGCCGTACAGGGACCGCCACCGGGGAGCTGTTTTTT

d_call: TRBD2
v_call: TRBV2
j_call: TRBJ2-1
clone_size: few
cdr3_aa: CASLGLADYNEQFF
cdr3_nt: TGTGCCAGCCTCGGGCTAGCGGACTACAATGAGCAGTTCTTC

d_call: TRBD2
v_call: TRBV10-1
j_call: TRBJ2-1
clone_size: -
cdr3_aa: CASSSGSGRNEQFF
cdr3_nt: TGCGCCAGCAGTAGCGGGAGTGGACGGAATGAGCAGTTCTTC

d_call: TRBD1
v_call: TRBV11-2
j_call: TRBJ1-2
clone_size: -
cdr3_aa: CASSSRQGPGYTF
cdr3_nt: TGTGCCAGCAGTTCCCGACAGGGCCCCGGCTACACCTTC

d_call: -
v_call: TRBV6-5
j_call: TRBJ1-2
clone_size: once
cdr3_aa: CASSYLGGNYGYTF
cdr3_nt: TGTGCCAGCAGTTACTTGGGGGGAAACTATGGCTACACCTTC

d_call: -
v_call: TRBV30
j_call: TRBJ1-1
clone_size: few
cdr3_aa: CAGADISRISTEAFF
cdr3_nt: TGTGCCGGGGCGGACATTTCTAGGATTAGCACTGAAGCTTTCTTT

d_call: TRBD1
v_call: TRBV19
j_call: TRBJ1-5
clone_size: -
cdr3_aa: CASSIGQGSNQPQHF
cdr3_nt: TGTGCCAGTAGTATCGGACAGGGGAGCAATCAGCCCCAGCATTTT

d_call: -
v_call: TRBV7-8
j_call: TRBJ2-1
clone_size: -
cdr3_aa: CASSLPPDSPLLAYNEQFF
cdr3_nt: TGTGCCAGCAGCCTACCCCCGGACAGTCCCCTTTTAGCCTACAATGAGCAGTTCTTC

d_call: TRBD1
v_call: TRBV7-8
j_call: TRBJ1-6
clone_size: -
cdr3_aa: CASSLGQGYHSPLHF
cdr3_nt: TGTGCCAGCAGCCTGGGACAGGGGTATCATTCACCCCTCCACTTT

d_call: -
v_call: TRBV5-1
j_call: TRBJ2-7
clone_size: -
cdr3_aa: CASSYTGTYEQYF
cdr3_nt: TGCGCCAGCAGCTATACAGGGACCTACGAGCAGTACTTC

d_call: -
v_call: TRBV6-1
j_call: TRBJ2-1
clone_size: -
cdr3_aa: CASSAGSEQFF
cdr3_nt: TGTGCCAGCAGTGCGGGTAGTGAGCAGTTCTTC

d_call: -
v_call: TRBV18
j_call: TRBJ1-1
clone_size: -
cdr3_aa: CASSPPVVTGTEAFF
cdr3_nt: TGTGCCAGCTCACCACCGGTGGTGACGGGCACTGAAGCTTTCTTT

d_call: -
v_call: TRBV6-5
j_call: TRBJ2-3
clone_size: -
cdr3_aa: CASSKLGRDTQYF
cdr3_nt: TGTGCCAGCAGTAAACTAGGAAGGGATACGCAGTATTTT

d_call: TRBD2
v_call: TRBV4-3
j_call: TRBJ2-3
clone_size: -
cdr3_aa: CASSRQLAGEVVNTQYF
cdr3_nt: TGCGCCAGCAGCCGCCAACTAGCGGGGGAAGTGGTAAATACGCAGTATTTT

d_call: -
v_call: TRBV10-2
j_call: TRBJ2-1
clone_size: -
cdr3_aa: CASTSVGAGPENEQFF
cdr3_nt: TGCGCCAGCACCAGTGTGGGGGCGGGGCCTGAAAATGAGCAGTTCTTC

d_call: TRBD1
v_call: TRBV18
j_call: TRBJ2-7
clone_size: -
cdr3_aa: CASSPPPGQGYEQYF
cdr3_nt: TGTGCCAGCTCACCACCGCCGGGACAGGGCTACGAGCAGTACTTC

d_call: TRBD1
v_call: TRBV4-3
j_call: TRBJ1-4
clone_size: -
cdr3_aa: CASSQVSGTGQQKLFF
cdr3_nt: TGCGCCAGCAGCCAAGTTTCCGGGACAGGGCAGCAAAAACTGTTTTTT

d_call: TRBD1
v_call: TRBV9
j_call: TRBJ2-2
clone_size: -
cdr3_aa: CASSVAVVTGGPGELFF
cdr3_nt: TGTGCCAGCAGCGTAGCGGTTGTGACAGGGGGACCCGGGGAGCTGTTTTTT

d_call: -
v_call: TRBV15
j_call: TRBJ2-1
clone_size: few
cdr3_aa: CATSRDVAGEQFF
cdr3_nt: TGTGCCACCAGCAGGGATGTGGCGGGTGAGCAGTTCTTC

d_call: -
v_call: TRBV5-4
j_call: TRBJ1-1
clone_size: medium-sized
cdr3_aa: CASSPGNTEAFF
cdr3_nt: TGTGCCAGCAGCCCTGGAAACACTGAAGCTTTCTTT

d_call: -
v_call: TRBV4-1
j_call: TRBJ1-1
clone_size: few
cdr3_aa: CASSPHVLAVSGTEAFF
cdr3_nt: TGCGCCAGCAGCCCCCACGTCCTCGCCGTCTCGGGCACTGAAGCTTTCTTT

d_call: -
v_call: TRBV10-3
j_call: TRBJ2-1
clone_size: -
cdr3_aa: CAISDLGDSYNEQFF
cdr3_nt: TGTGCCATCAGTGATCTGGGGGACTCCTACAATGAGCAGTTCTTC

d_call: -
v_call: TRBV5-8
j_call: TRBJ1-4
clone_size: once
cdr3_aa: CASSLGQYSEKLFF
cdr3_nt: TGTGCCAGCAGCTTGGGGCAGTACAGTGAAAAACTGTTTTTT